This TCR beta chain was sequenced for a study of OX40 agonist ivuxolimab in advanced cancers. Turning to the study itself: Patients were dosed intravenously with ivuxolimab at 0.01 to 10 mg/kg every 2 weeks. Notes on the study in general: On average, a greater number of expanded clones characterised CD8+ T cells relative to CD4+. Among the lowest peripheral clonal expansion occurred in 0.1-3.0 mg/kg partial responders.

As for this clone: Its antigen remains unidentified.

Here immunoSEQ multiplex PCR was the method, and the copy in TCRdb shows in-frame clones only, minus some. The sample lists tens of thousands of clones, 75% to 90% occurring once. The CDR3 is made up of 17 amino acids. V trimming: 1 base; J trimming: 4 bases; junction bases outside the gene matches: 11. Germline V gives CDR1 MGHRA, CDR2 YSYEKL. The rearrangement uses TRBV4-1 and TRBJ2-7; 9 positions agree with TRBD2. Material: CD4+ or CD8+ T cells sorted from blood, obtained in a trial of the OX40 agonist ivuxolimab. The source is an adult with an advanced solid tumor such as melanoma, head and neck, liver or kidney cancer. CDR3 DNA: TGCGCCAGCAGCCAAGCATCGGGGCGGGAGGGTGGTTACGAGCAGTACTTC. Translated, it gives CASSQASGREGGYEQYF.